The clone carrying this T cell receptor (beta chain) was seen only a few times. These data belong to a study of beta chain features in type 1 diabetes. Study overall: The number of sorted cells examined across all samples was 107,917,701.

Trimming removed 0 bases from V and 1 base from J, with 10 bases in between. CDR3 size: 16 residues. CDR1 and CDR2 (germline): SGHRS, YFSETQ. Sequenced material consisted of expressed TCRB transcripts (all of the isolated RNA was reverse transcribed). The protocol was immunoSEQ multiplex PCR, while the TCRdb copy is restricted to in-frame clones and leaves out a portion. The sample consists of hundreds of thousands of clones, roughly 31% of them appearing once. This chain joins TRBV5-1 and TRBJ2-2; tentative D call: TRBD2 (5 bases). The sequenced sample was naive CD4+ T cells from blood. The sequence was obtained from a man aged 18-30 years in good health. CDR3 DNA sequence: TGCGCCAGCAGCTTGGAAGGTGGGAGGAACACCGGGGAGCTGTTTTTT. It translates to CASSLEGGRNTGELFF.